This T cell receptor beta chain was retrieved from a study of blood T cell repertoires in COVID-19. Study as a whole: There were acute and convalescent COVID-19 samples, and they came from the United States, Italy and Spain. Sources were T cells, B-cell-depleted T cells, or PBMCs; the material itself was cDNA or gDNA.

Methods used by the authors: Cell counts per sample came from amplifying reference gene primers. Here immunoSEQ multiplex PCR was the method, and the copy in TCRdb shows in-frame clones only, minus some. The DNA was the basis for D and trimming; V, J and clone size are from that table. The table includes under 400,000 clones, 90% detected once. The CDR3 loop spans 15 amino acids. Looked up from germline, CDR1 is MNHEY and CDR2 is SMNVEV (reference sequence). V lost 1 base and J lost 7, with 13 bases in between. This clone appeared a few times. Specimen: peripheral blood. The origin of this receptor is a man younger than 35 with active or convalescent COVID-19. This chain uses TRBV27 with TRBJ1-4, with D possibly matching TRBD1 (5 bases). In nucleotides, the CDR3 is TGTGCCAGCAGTTTATTGGCGGGGCATGGTGAAAAACTGTTTTTT. It yields the protein CASSLLAGHGEKLFF. Filled out from reference TRBV27 and TRBJ1-4, the complete variable domain reads EAQVTQNPRYLITVTGKKLTVTCSQNMNHEYMSWYRQDPGLGLRQIYYSMNVEVTDKGDVPEGYKVSRKEKRNFPLILESPSPNQTSLYFCASSLLAGHGEKLFFGSGTQLSVL.